Only a few counts were recorded for the clone carrying this TCR beta chain. Here immunoSEQ multiplex PCR was the method, and the copy in TCRdb shows in-frame clones only, minus some. The table includes roughly 47,000 clones, roughly 94% detected once. This entry belongs to a study of T cell changes during pregnancy in multiple sclerosis. Unmatched junction bases numbered 12, after V lost 1 base and J lost 0 bases. This CDR3 is built from 18 residues. The receptor comes from a female donor with multiple sclerosis, enrolled in a pregnancy study. This sample comprised CD8+ T cells from peripheral blood mononuclear cells, obtained before pregnancy. The chain couples TRBV5-3 to TRBJ1-2; 7 bases are shared with TRBD1. TRBV5-3 is an ORF, and what it does is uncertain. The CDR3 DNA follows: TGTGCCAGAAGCTTGTCGGGGGCAGGGGGGCGAACTAACTATGGCTACACCTTC. This codes for CARSLSGAGGRTNYGYTF.